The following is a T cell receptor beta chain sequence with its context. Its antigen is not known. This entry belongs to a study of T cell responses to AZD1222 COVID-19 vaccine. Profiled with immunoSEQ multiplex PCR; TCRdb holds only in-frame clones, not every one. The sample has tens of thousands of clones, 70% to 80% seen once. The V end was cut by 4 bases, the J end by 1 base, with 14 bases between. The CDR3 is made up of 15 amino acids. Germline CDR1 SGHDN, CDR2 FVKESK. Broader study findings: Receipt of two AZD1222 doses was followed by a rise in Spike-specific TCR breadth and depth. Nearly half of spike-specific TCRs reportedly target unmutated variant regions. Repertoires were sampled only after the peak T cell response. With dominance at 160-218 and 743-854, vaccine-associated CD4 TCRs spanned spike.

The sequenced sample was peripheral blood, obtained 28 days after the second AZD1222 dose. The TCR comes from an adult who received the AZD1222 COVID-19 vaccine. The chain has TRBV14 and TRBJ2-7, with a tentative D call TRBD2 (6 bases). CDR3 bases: TGTGCCAGCAGCCGACCCGGGAGCCGGTCCTACGAGCAGTACTTC. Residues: CASSRPGSRSYEQYF. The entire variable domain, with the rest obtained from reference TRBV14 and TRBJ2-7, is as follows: EAGVTQFPSHSVIEKGQTVTLRCDPISGHDNLYWYRRVMGKEIKFLLHFVKESKQDESGMPNNRFLAERTGGTYSTLKVQPAELEDSGVYFCASSRPGSRSYEQYFGPGTRLTVT.